The TCR beta chain under discussion was sequenced for a study of siplizumab effects on memory and regulatory T cells. Study outcomes and limitations: Siplizumab caused a significant drop in alloreactive sequences traceable to unstimulated CD4+ memory cells.

Of note for this clone: Antigen specificity is unknown.

Using immunoSEQ multiplex PCR, the repertoire was profiled, and TCRdb retains in-frame clones only, with some absent. Of approximately 60,000 clones in the sample, roughly 85% were seen once. The CDR3 covers 15 residues. V was shortened by 3 bases and J by 5 bases, with 16 bases between the two germline ends. Germline CDR1 reads SGHTA; CDR2 reads FQGNSA. What was sequenced was memory CD4+ T cells sorted from blood. The genes are TRBV7-2 and TRBJ2-5, with D tentatively TRBD2 (5 bases). This sequence originates from a human donor in good health. The CDR3 nucleotides read TGTGCCAGCAGCTTGGGCGGGTCAAATTTGGAGACCCAGTACTTC. Encoded protein: CASSLGGSNLETQYF.